A selection of T cell receptor beta chains follows, all from one sample in a study of T-cell reconstitution after alpha-beta-depleted transplantation in children. A single record per CDR3 protein comes from TCRdb applying MiXCR to the PCR reads. Among about 980,000 distinct CDR3 sequences listed, about 31% were seen once. Sequences were derived from PBMCs, mostly from graft donor cells, sampled 360 days after TCRalphabeta/CD19-depleted stem cell transplant. All receptors derive from a boy in the first two years of life who had a stem cell transplant for SCID, so the T cells may come from the graft donor. CDR3s include the opening cysteine and the closing phenylalanine or tryptophan. A D gene is named only where the DNA matches it firmly. Size is stated for part of the rows, as once, few or many counts, or as a class when the clone is expanded.

cdr3_aa: CASSLWGTSGGASYEQYF
cdr3_nt: TGTGCCAGCAGTTTATGGGGGACTAGCGGGGGGGCTTCTTACGAGCAGTACTTC
j_call: TRBJ2-7
v_call: TRBV27
cdr3_length: 18
clone_size: many
d_call: TRBD2

cdr3_aa: CATHWGQNYNEQFF
cdr3_nt: TGTGCCACCCATTGGGGACAGAACTACAATGAGCAGTTCTTC
j_call: TRBJ2-1
v_call: TRBV28
cdr3_length: 14
clone_size: once
d_call: TRBD1

cdr3_aa: CASRGGRREQFF
cdr3_nt: TGTGCCAGCAGAGGGGGGCGGCGAGAGCAGTTCTTC
j_call: TRBJ2-1
v_call: TRBV12-3/TRBV12-4
cdr3_length: 12
clone_size: few
d_call: -

cdr3_aa: CASSLDRGTTNEKLFF
cdr3_nt: TGTGCCAGCAGCCTCGACAGGGGGACAACTAATGAAAAACTGTTTTTT
j_call: TRBJ1-4
v_call: TRBV7-9
cdr3_length: 16
clone_size: -
d_call: TRBD1

cdr3_aa: CASSSLGGRVSEQQFF
cdr3_nt: TGTGCCAGCAGCTCCCTGGGCGGCAGGGTCAGCGAACAGCAGTTCTTC
j_call: TRBJ2-1
v_call: TRBV7-8
cdr3_length: 16
clone_size: few
d_call: -

cdr3_aa: CASSFMQGASDTQYF
cdr3_nt: TGTGCCAGCAGCTTTATGCAGGGGGCGTCGGATACGCAGTATTTT
j_call: TRBJ2-3
v_call: TRBV7-2
cdr3_length: 15
clone_size: few
d_call: TRBD1

cdr3_aa: CASSSGGPSSYEQYF
cdr3_nt: TGTGCCAGCAGCTCGGGTGGGCCGAGCTCCTACGAGCAGTACTTC
j_call: TRBJ2-7
v_call: TRBV12-3/TRBV12-4
cdr3_length: 15
clone_size: -
d_call: -

cdr3_aa: CASSQDLDTTYNEQFF
cdr3_nt: TGTGCCAGCAGCCAAGATCTGGACACGACATACAATGAGCAGTTCTTC
j_call: TRBJ2-1
v_call: TRBV14
cdr3_length: 16
clone_size: -
d_call: -

cdr3_aa: CASSPYSGGPDTQYF
cdr3_nt: TGTGCCAGCAGCCCCTATAGCGGGGGGCCGGATACGCAGTATTTT
j_call: TRBJ2-3
v_call: TRBV12-3/TRBV12-4
cdr3_length: 15
clone_size: -
d_call: TRBD2

cdr3_aa: CASSVGQVQKAFF
cdr3_nt: TGTGCCAGCAGCGTTGGACAGGTCCAGAAAGCTTTCTTT
j_call: TRBJ1-1
v_call: TRBV9
cdr3_length: 13
clone_size: -
d_call: TRBD1

cdr3_aa: CASSLTTGLKANEQFF
cdr3_nt: TGTGCCAGCAGTTTGACGACGGGACTAAAGGCCAATGAGCAGTTCTTC
j_call: TRBJ2-1
v_call: TRBV7-9
cdr3_length: 16
clone_size: -
d_call: TRBD2

cdr3_aa: CASSLAPGPNTEAFF
cdr3_nt: TGCGCCAGCAGCTTGGCCCCGGGTCCTAACACTGAAGCTTTCTTT
j_call: TRBJ1-1
v_call: TRBV5-1
cdr3_length: 15
clone_size: few
d_call: -

cdr3_aa: CASSPQRAVSINEQFF
cdr3_nt: TGTGCCAGCAGCCCCCAGAGGGCAGTCTCAATCAATGAGCAGTTCTTC
j_call: TRBJ2-1
v_call: TRBV3-1
cdr3_length: 16
clone_size: few
d_call: -

cdr3_aa: CASSYIVNRGKETQYF
cdr3_nt: TGTGCCAGCAGTTACATAGTGAACAGGGGGAAAGAGACCCAGTACTTC
j_call: TRBJ2-5
v_call: TRBV6-5
cdr3_length: 16
clone_size: -
d_call: TRBD1

cdr3_aa: CASSHWSRGSDTQYF
cdr3_nt: TGTGCCAGCAGCCACTGGTCCCGCGGATCAGATACGCAGTATTTT
j_call: TRBJ2-3
v_call: TRBV14
cdr3_length: 15
clone_size: few
d_call: -

cdr3_aa: CASSYVFSYNEQFF
cdr3_nt: TGTGCCAGCAGTTACGTCTTCTCCTACAATGAGCAGTTCTTC
j_call: TRBJ2-1
v_call: TRBV6-5
cdr3_length: 14
clone_size: -
d_call: -

cdr3_aa: CASSAPGRSRNEQFF
cdr3_nt: TGTGCCAGCAGCGCCCCGGGAAGATCGAGGAATGAGCAGTTCTTC
j_call: TRBJ2-1
v_call: TRBV27
cdr3_length: 15
clone_size: few
d_call: -

cdr3_aa: CSASLLLEQYF
cdr3_nt: TGCAGTGCTAGTCTATTACTCGAGCAGTACTTC
j_call: TRBJ2-7
v_call: TRBV20-1
cdr3_length: 11
clone_size: few
d_call: -

cdr3_aa: CASSPPGGLRGAFF
cdr3_nt: TGTGCCAGCAGCCCCCCGGGCGGACTCCGGGGAGCTTTCTTT
j_call: TRBJ1-1
v_call: TRBV3-1
cdr3_length: 14
clone_size: few
d_call: -

cdr3_aa: CASSQGTGGHSYNEQFF
cdr3_nt: TGTGCCAGCAGCCAAGGGACGGGGGGGCACTCCTACAATGAGCAGTTCTTC
j_call: TRBJ2-1
v_call: TRBV4-2
cdr3_length: 17
clone_size: -
d_call: TRBD2

cdr3_aa: CASSLDSTRDEQYF
cdr3_nt: TGTGCCAGCAGCTTAGACTCGACTAGAGACGAGCAGTACTTC
j_call: TRBJ2-7
v_call: TRBV7-2
cdr3_length: 14
clone_size: -
d_call: -

cdr3_aa: CASSPLQGLGSYNEQFF
cdr3_nt: TGTGCCAGCAGCCCCCTGCAGGGGCTAGGGTCCTACAATGAGCAGTTCTTC
j_call: TRBJ2-1
v_call: TRBV7-3
cdr3_length: 17
clone_size: -
d_call: -

cdr3_aa: CSARNPYQETQYF
cdr3_nt: TGCAGTGCTAGGAACCCGTACCAAGAGACCCAGTACTTC
j_call: TRBJ2-5
v_call: TRBV20-1
cdr3_length: 13
clone_size: few
d_call: -

cdr3_aa: CASSLVMTASTDTQYF
cdr3_nt: TGTGCCAGCAGCTTAGTCATGACAGCTAGCACAGATACGCAGTATTTT
j_call: TRBJ2-3
v_call: TRBV7-9
cdr3_length: 16
clone_size: few
d_call: -

cdr3_aa: CASSYGQGNGYTF
cdr3_nt: TGTGCCAGCAGTTACGGACAGGGTAATGGCTACACCTTC
j_call: TRBJ1-2
v_call: TRBV6-2/TRBV6-3
cdr3_length: 13
clone_size: -
d_call: TRBD1

cdr3_aa: CASSPQGAGETQYF
cdr3_nt: TGTGCCAGCAGTCCACAGGGGGCAGGGGAGACCCAGTACTTC
j_call: TRBJ2-5
v_call: TRBV12-3/TRBV12-4
cdr3_length: 14
clone_size: -
d_call: TRBD1

cdr3_aa: CSGRQRGPQETQYF
cdr3_nt: TGCAGCGGTCGGCAGCGGGGGCCCCAAGAGACCCAGTACTTC
j_call: TRBJ2-5
v_call: TRBV29-1
cdr3_length: 14
clone_size: -
d_call: TRBD2

cdr3_aa: CASSHPGRADTDTQYF
cdr3_nt: TGTGCCAGCTCGCACCCTGGCAGGGCCGACACAGATACGCAGTATTTT
j_call: TRBJ2-3
v_call: TRBV19
cdr3_length: 16
clone_size: few
d_call: -

cdr3_aa: CASSPRLSDTQYF
cdr3_nt: TGTGCCAGCTCACCTCGCCTGTCAGATACGCAGTATTTT
j_call: TRBJ2-3
v_call: TRBV18
cdr3_length: 13
clone_size: -
d_call: -

cdr3_aa: CASSYGRKGNQPQHF
cdr3_nt: TGTGCCAGCAGTTATGGGCGCAAGGGCAATCAGCCCCAGCATTTT
j_call: TRBJ1-5
v_call: TRBV6-2/TRBV6-3
cdr3_length: 15
clone_size: -
d_call: -

cdr3_aa: CASSSLQAGGSYEQYF
cdr3_nt: TGTGCCAGCAGTTCACTACAAGCGGGGGGTTCCTACGAGCAGTACTTC
j_call: TRBJ2-7
v_call: TRBV6-5
cdr3_length: 16
clone_size: -
d_call: TRBD2

cdr3_aa: CASNPLSTDTQYF
cdr3_nt: TGTGCCAGCAATCCCCTAAGCACAGATACGCAGTATTTT
j_call: TRBJ2-3
v_call: TRBV28
cdr3_length: 13
clone_size: -
d_call: -

cdr3_aa: CASGPGSEQYF
cdr3_nt: TGTGCCAGCGGCCCAGGGAGTGAGCAGTACTTC
j_call: TRBJ2-7
v_call: TRBV7-9
cdr3_length: 11
clone_size: few
d_call: -